This entry features one TCR beta chain sequence. Its antigen is as yet unknown. The sample originates from a study of OX40 agonist ivuxolimab in advanced cancers. About the study: Every 2 weeks, ivuxolimab was infused into the patients intravenously at between 0.01 and 10 mg/kg. Enrollees could have had prior anti-PD-1, anti-PD-L1 or anti-CTLA-4 therapy, which 35% to 40% had received.

The study's findings and limits: The mean number of expanded clones was higher in CD8+ T cells than in CD4+. The study did not work out the antigen specificity of the expanded peripheral T cells.

TCRdb's copy holds only in-frame clones and misses some; the assay was immunoSEQ multiplex PCR. The sample includes about 66,000 clones, 83% of them seen just once. Sequenced here: CD4+ or CD8+ T cells sorted from blood, sampled in a trial of the OX40 agonist ivuxolimab. The origin of this receptor is an adult with an advanced solid tumor such as melanoma, head and neck, liver or kidney cancer.

CDR3 loop: CASSLPGTGTGNTIYF. The CDR3 nucleotides are TGTGCCAGCAGTTTACCCGGGACAGGGACTGGAAACACCATATATTTT. V usage is TRBV28 and J usage is TRBJ1-3; 9 bases are shared with TRBD1. J gave up 2 bases and V 2 bases, and 4 bases lay outside the gene matches. The V gene's germline CDR1 is MDHEN and CDR2 SYDVKM. The CDR3 consists of 16 residues. Combining the CDR3 with reference TRBV28 and TRBJ1-3 gives the whole variable domain DVKVTQSSRYLVKRTGEKVFLECVQDMDHENMFWYRQDPGLGLRLIYFSYDVKMKEKGDIPEGYSVSREKKERFSLILESASTNQTSMYLCASSLPGTGTGNTIYFGEGSWLTVV.